These 21 T cell receptor beta chains came from one sample sequenced in a study of blood T cell repertoires in COVID-19. Sequencing used immunoSEQ multiplex PCR; TCRdb keeps in-frame clones, though not all of them. This sample yields 200,000 to 250,000 clones, of which roughly 84% are seen a single time; about 2% belongs to the top ten. The sample comprised peripheral blood. The receptor set was obtained from a man aged 40-49 years with active or convalescent COVID-19.

The V gene is TRBV30, the J gene TRBJ1-2; D not certain. With 0 bases removed from V and 0 bases from J, the gap between germline ends came to 14 bases. Germline values: CDR1 GTSNPN, CDR2 SVGIG (reference sequence). CDR3 size: 16 residues. The CDR3 sequence is CAWSVMRQTANYGYTF. CDR3 DNA: TGTGCCTGGAGTGTAATGCGGCAGACTGCTAACTATGGCTACACCTTC. Together with reference TRBV30 and TRBJ1-2, the CDR3 gives the full variable domain: SQTIHQWPATLVQPVGSPLSLECTVEGTSNPNLYWYRQAAGRGLQLLFYSVGIGQISSEVPQNLSASRPQDRQFILSSKKLLLSDSGFYLCAWSVMRQTANYGYTFGSGTRLTVV.

The rearrangement uses TRBV7-9 and TRBJ1-2; tentative D call: TRBD1 (5 bases). CDR1 is SEHNR and CDR2 is FQNEAQ in the germline V gene (reference sequence). V was shortened by 5 bases and J by 7 bases, with 14 bases between the two germline ends. The CDR3 covers 13 residues. This CDR3 reads CASSLLGPSGYTF. The CDR3 nucleotides read TGTGCCAGCAGCCTCCTGGGGCCCAGTGGCTACACCTTC.

The V gene is TRBV11-2, the J gene TRBJ2-7; 9 bases map to TRBD2. The CDR3 extends over 17 amino acids. CDR1 and CDR2 (germline): SGHAT, FQNNGV. V lost 1 base to trimming and J lost 3 bases; unmatched junction nucleotides: 10. The CDR3: CASSLGAGGPPNYEQYF. CDR3 nucleotide sequence: TGTGCCAGCAGCTTAGGTGCGGGAGGGCCTCCCAACTACGAGCAGTACTTC. The full variable domain, rest sourced from reference TRBV11-2 and TRBJ2-7, is EAGVAQSPRYKIIEKRQSVAFWCNPISGHATLYWYQQILGQGPKLLIQFQNNGVVDDSQLPKDRFSAERLKGVDSTLKIQPAKLEDSAVYLCASSLGAGGPPNYEQYFGPGTRLTVT.

This chain joins TRBV4-2 and TRBJ2-7, with a possible D match to TRBD2 (6 bases). Germline assignment: CDR1 LGHNA and CDR2 YNFKEQ. V shed 1 base and J shed 6 bases, with 10 bases lying between them. The CDR3 covers 13 residues. For the CDR3, the DNA is TGTGCCAGCAGCCAAGCCGTGGGGGGCGAGCAGTACTTC. Translation gives CASSQAVGGEQYF.

This CDR3 reads CASRQQGARTEAFF. The CDR3 DNA is TGTGCCAGCAGGCAACAGGGGGCGAGGACTGAAGCTTTCTTT. This chain links TRBV6-6 with TRBJ1-1; 9 bases line up with TRBD1. The CDR3 totals 14 residues. The V gene's germline CDR1 is MNHNY and CDR2 SVGAGI (reference sequence). After removal of 6 bases from V and 5 bases from J, the junction contained 7 bases not matched to a gene.

The chain uses TRBV7-7 and TRBJ2-2; 9 bases fit TRBD1. This CDR3 spans 18 amino acids. V gave up 4 bases and J gave up 4 bases; unmatched junction bases: 13. Germline V gene sequence: CDR1 SSHAT, CDR2 FNYEAQ (reference sequence). The CDR3 here is CASSSLSGTGRFTGELFF. The CDR3 bases are TGTGCCAGCAGCTCCCTCTCCGGGACAGGGAGATTCACCGGGGAGCTGTTTTTT. Based on the CDR3 plus reference TRBV7-7 and TRBJ2-2, the full variable domain is GAGVSQSPRYKVTKRGQDVTLRCDPISSHATLYWYQQALGQGPEFLTYFNYEAQPDKSGLPSDRFSAERPEGSISTLTIQRTEQRDSAMYRCASSSLSGTGRFTGELFFGEGSRLTVL.

A note on this clone: Different DNA sequences within this sample yield the same CDR3. The chain carries TRBV6-5 and TRBJ1-2; D is undetermined. The CDR3 is 12 residues long. The V gene lost 6 bases and the J gene lost 4 bases, with 9 bases spanning the gap. Germline assignment: CDR1 MNHEY and CDR2 SVGAGI. CDR3 region: CASRPPGYGYTF. The CDR3 nucleotides are TGTGCCAGCAGACCCCCGGGCTATGGCTACACCTTC.

V gene TRBV6-6 combines with J gene TRBJ2-1; the match to TRBD1 covers 8 bases. CDR1 and CDR2 from the germline V gene are MNHNY and SVGAGI (reference sequence). J lost 4 bases, V lost 3 bases, and 5 bases had no gene match. The CDR3 extends over 15 amino acids. CDR3 amino acids: CASSYKGQAYNEQFF. The CDR3 coding sequence is TGTGCCAGCAGTTATAAGGGACAGGCATACAATGAGCAGTTCTTC.

V and J are TRBV27 and TRBJ2-7; TRBD1 aligns across 7 bases. The germline V gene encodes CDR1 MNHEY and CDR2 SMNVEV (reference sequence). V shed 6 bases, J shed 7 bases, and the junction held 9 bases outside the gene matches. This CDR3 is built from 13 residues. CDR3 residues: CASRTGVNVEQYF. The CDR3 DNA reads as TGTGCCAGCAGAACAGGGGTGAATGTAGAGCAGTACTTC.

The gene calls are TRBV7-2 and TRBJ2-7, with 8 bases matching TRBD2. V shed 5 bases and J 1 base; nucleotides not matched to a gene: 16. The CDR3 consists of 18 residues. Germline CDR1 is SGHTA and CDR2 is FQGNSA. The CDR3 protein is CASSPGLERGSFSYEQYF. Here the CDR3 DNA reads TGTGCCAGCAGCCCCGGACTGGAGCGGGGGTCCTTTTCCTACGAGCAGTACTTC.

This chain connects TRBV19 to TRBJ2-7; 15 nucleotides align to TRBD2. J gave up 6 bases and V 3 bases, and 6 bases lay outside the gene matches. This CDR3 is built from 16 residues. The germline V gene encodes CDR1 LNHDA and CDR2 SQIVND (reference sequence). CDR3 loop: CASSIRTSGRALEQYF. Written as DNA, the CDR3 is TGTGCCAGTAGTATCCGGACTAGCGGGAGGGCCCTCGAGCAGTACTTC.

V gene TRBV7-8 combines with J gene TRBJ2-3; 7 bases line up with TRBD2. V lost 6 bases and J lost 5; bases outside the gene matches: 14. This CDR3 has 16 residues. Germline CDR1 SGHVS, CDR2 FQNEAQ. The DNA for the CDR3 is TGTGCCAGCAGTGAACAGGCTCTCGGGGGGATAGATACGCAGTATTTT. Protein: CASSEQALGGIDTQYF.

V is TRBV21-1 and J is TRBJ1-3. TRBV21-1 corresponds to a pseudogene. The CDR3 spans 22 residues. In DNA, the CDR3 is TGTGCCAGCACCCTCGCGGGGGGGGGAGGATCGCGAAGGGGCTTCTCTGGAAACACCATATATTTT. The encoded protein is CASTLAGGGGSRRGFSGNTIYF.

This chain connects TRBV15 to TRBJ1-5; a weak D match, TRBD1 (5 bases). The length of the CDR3 is 13 residues. Germline loops: CDR1 LNHNV, CDR2 YYDKDF (reference sequence). The germline V and J ends were trimmed by 3 bases and 7 bases, with 10 bases remaining between them. The CDR3 sequence is CATSSLGEQPQHF. CDR3 coding DNA: TGTGCCACCAGCAGCTTAGGGGAACAGCCCCAGCATTTT. The whole variable domain, filled in from reference TRBV15 and TRBJ1-5, reads DAMVIQNPRYQVTQFGKPVTLSCSQTLNHNVMYWYQQKSSQAPKLLFHYYDKDFNNEADTPDNFQSRRPNTSFCFLDIRSPGLGDTAMYLCATSSLGEQPQHFGDGTRLSIL.

This clone was counted many times. The chain uses TRBV6-1 and TRBJ1-6, with D unresolved. The CDR3 is 13 amino acids. Germline V gene sequence: CDR1 MNHNS, CDR2 SASEGT. With 0 bases removed from V and 9 bases from J, the gap between germline ends came to 6 bases. The chain's CDR3 is CASSEAEISPLHF. As DNA, the CDR3 is TGTGCCAGCAGTGAAGCGGAGATTTCACCCCTCCACTTT.

This clone appeared a few times. The rearrangement joins TRBV7-9 to TRBJ1-1; 7 bases are shared with TRBD1. Germline V lookup: CDR1 SEHNR, CDR2 FQNEAQ (reference sequence). The CDR3 contains 15 residues. J lost 5 bases, V lost 1 base, and 7 bases had no gene match. CDR3 nucleotides: TGTGCCAGCAGCTTAGTACAGGGGCTAGGAACTGAAGCTTTCTTT. This sequence encodes CASSLVQGLGTEAFF.

The chain employs TRBV5-4 and TRBJ2-3, with 7 nucleotides matching TRBD2. Germline-derived CDR1 and CDR2 are SGHNT and YYREEE (reference sequence). This CDR3 is 13 amino acids long. V lost 7 bases to trimming and J lost 1 base; unmatched junction nucleotides: 3. The CDR3 loop reads CASPAGGTDTQYF. The DNA for the CDR3 is TGTGCCAGCCCCGCGGGGGGCACAGATACGCAGTATTTT.

The V gene is TRBV7-3, the J gene TRBJ2-5; D may be TRBD2 (6 bases). The CDR3 is 14 residues long. V lost 5 bases, J lost 3 bases, and 13 bases lay in between. Germline lookup yields CDR1 SGHTA and CDR2 FQGTGA. CDR3 DNA sequence: TGTGCCAGCAGCCCCACGGGGGTAAAAGAGACCCAGTACTTC. This codes for CASSPTGVKETQYF.

The chain uses TRBV29-1 and TRBJ1-1; 7 nucleotides line up with TRBD1. The V gene's germline CDR1 is SQVTM and CDR2 ANQGSEA. This CDR3 has 14 amino acids. Trimming at V came to 6 bases and at J to 2 bases, leaving 9 bases not matched to a gene. The CDR3 sequence is CSVHEGAINTEAFF. In DNA form, the CDR3 reads TGCAGCGTCCACGAGGGGGCGATAAACACTGAAGCTTTCTTT.

V gene TRBV5-1 combines with J gene TRBJ1-1; 7 bases match TRBD1. CDR1 and CDR2 from the germline V gene are SGHRS and YFSETQ. V lost 2 bases, J lost 5 bases, and 9 bases stayed unmatched. The CDR3 has 15 amino acids. The CDR3 DNA reads TGCGCCAGCAGCTTTTATACAGGGGAGGCGACTGAAGCTTTCTTT. Translation gives CASSFYTGEATEAFF.

The rearrangement links TRBV7-2 to TRBJ2-4, with TRBD1 as a possible D gene (6 bases). This CDR3 is built from 15 residues. Trimming took 2 bases from V and 0 from J, leaving 8 bases between them. Germline V gives CDR1 SGHTA, CDR2 FQGNSA. CDR3: CASSLNRVAKNIQYF. CDR3 in DNA: TGTGCCAGCAGCTTAAACAGGGTAGCCAAAAACATTCAGTACTTC.